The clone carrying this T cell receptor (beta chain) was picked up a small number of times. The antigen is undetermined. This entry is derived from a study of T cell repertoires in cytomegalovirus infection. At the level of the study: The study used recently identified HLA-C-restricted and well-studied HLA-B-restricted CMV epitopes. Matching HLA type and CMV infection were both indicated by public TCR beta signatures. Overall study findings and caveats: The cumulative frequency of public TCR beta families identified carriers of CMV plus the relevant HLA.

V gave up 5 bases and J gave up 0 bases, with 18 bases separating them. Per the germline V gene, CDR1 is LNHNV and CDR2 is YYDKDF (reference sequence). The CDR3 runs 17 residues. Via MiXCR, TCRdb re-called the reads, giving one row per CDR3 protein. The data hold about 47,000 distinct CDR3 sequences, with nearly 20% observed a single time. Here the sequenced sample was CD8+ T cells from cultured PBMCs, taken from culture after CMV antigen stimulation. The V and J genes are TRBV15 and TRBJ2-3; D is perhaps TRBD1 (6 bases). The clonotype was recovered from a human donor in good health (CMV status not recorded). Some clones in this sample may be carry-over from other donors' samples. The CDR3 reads CATSQFGPTGSTDTQYF. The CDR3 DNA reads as TGTGCCACCAGCCAATTCGGGCCCACAGGGAGCACAGATACGCAGTATTTT.